The T cell receptor (beta chain) under discussion was sequenced for a study of CD8 T cells in ankylosing spondylitis. The CDR3 is 17 amino acids. Trimming removed 3 bases from V and 3 bases from J; junction bases left unmatched: 5. Germline loops: CDR1 LGHNA, CDR2 YSLEER. Using its own MiXCR run on the 5' RACE reads, TCRdb lists one record per CDR3 protein. In the table there are around 230,000 distinct CDR3 sequences, roughly 8.6% of which are singletons. Specimen: blood, either unsorted or a sorted T cell fraction (not recorded which). The chain has TRBV4-3 and TRBJ2-1; 13 bases align to TRBD2. The receptor was isolated from a male donor with ankylosing spondylitis or in good health (not recorded which). DNA for the CDR3: TGCGCCAGCAGCCAGGGGACTAGCGGGGTCCACTACAATGAGCAGTTCTTC. Its translation is CASSQGTSGVHYNEQFF.